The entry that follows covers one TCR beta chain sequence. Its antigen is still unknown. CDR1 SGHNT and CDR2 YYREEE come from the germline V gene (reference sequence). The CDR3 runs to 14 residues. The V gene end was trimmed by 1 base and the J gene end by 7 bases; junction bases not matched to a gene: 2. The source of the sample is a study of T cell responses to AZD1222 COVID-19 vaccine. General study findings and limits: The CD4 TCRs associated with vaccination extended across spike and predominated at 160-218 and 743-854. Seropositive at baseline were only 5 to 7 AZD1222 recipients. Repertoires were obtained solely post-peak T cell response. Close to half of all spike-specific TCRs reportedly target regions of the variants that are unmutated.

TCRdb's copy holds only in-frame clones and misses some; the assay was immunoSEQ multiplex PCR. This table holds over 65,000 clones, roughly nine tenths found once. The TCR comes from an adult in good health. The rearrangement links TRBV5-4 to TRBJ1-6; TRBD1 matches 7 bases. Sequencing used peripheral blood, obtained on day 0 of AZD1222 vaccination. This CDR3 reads CASSLRDSNSPLHF. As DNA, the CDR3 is TGTGCCAGCAGCTTGCGGGACAGCAATTCACCCCTCCACTTT.